What follows describes a single T cell receptor beta chain. Per the authors' pipeline: Reference gene primer amplification gave nucleated cell count estimates. Sequencing was performed with immunoSEQ multiplex PCR; in TCRdb, only in-frame clones are kept and a portion is missing. That table is the source of V, J and clone size, and D and trimming were worked out from the DNA. The sample has tens of thousands of clones, approximately 83% seen once. The data belong to a study of blood T cell repertoires in COVID-19. Sequenced: peripheral blood. This receptor was obtained from a woman older than 75 with COVID-19, enrolled during active disease.

The CDR3 region has the DNA TGTGCCAGCAGCTTGGGGGGGAGGGCCTGGACAGATACGCAGTATTTT. Its protein product is CASSLGGRAWTDTQYF. The V gene is TRBV7-6, the J gene TRBJ2-3; 7 bases map to TRBD2. Per germline, CDR1 SGHVS and CDR2 FNYEAQ. The CDR3 runs to 16 residues. Trimming cost V 3 bases and J 3 bases; bases outside gene matches: 9. The entire variable domain, with the rest obtained from reference TRBV7-6 and TRBJ2-3, is as follows: GAGVSQSPRYKVTKRGQDVALRCDPISGHVSLYWYRQALGQGPEFLTYFNYEAQQDKSGLPNDRFSAERPEGSISTLTIQRTEQRDSAMYRCASSLGGRAWTDTQYFGPGTRLTVL.